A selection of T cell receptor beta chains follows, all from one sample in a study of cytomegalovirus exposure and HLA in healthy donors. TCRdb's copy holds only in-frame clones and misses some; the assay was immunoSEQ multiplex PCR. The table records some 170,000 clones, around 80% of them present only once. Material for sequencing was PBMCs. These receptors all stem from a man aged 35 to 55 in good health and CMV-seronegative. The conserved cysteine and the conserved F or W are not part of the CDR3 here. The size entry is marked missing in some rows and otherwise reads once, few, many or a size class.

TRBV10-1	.	ASSESWAGDKDTQY
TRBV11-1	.	ASSLNRGNSPLH
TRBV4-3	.	ASSQDGQTYEQY
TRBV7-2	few	ASSLARRDEAF
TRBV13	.	ASSTDRGETDTQY
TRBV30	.	AWSGTGTRDRQY
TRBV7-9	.	ASSLGTSGEYEQY
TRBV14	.	ASSQPLGAVETQY
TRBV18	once	ASSPKTQGASTEAF
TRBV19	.	ASRTRQGGEAF
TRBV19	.	ASTPQGDRPGANGLT
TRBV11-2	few	ASSLRGGREQF
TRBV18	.	ASSPSGQDTEAF
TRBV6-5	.	ASSYSQGTDTQY
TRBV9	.	ASSPQLHSSYNEQF
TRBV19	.	ASSSKTGNYEQY
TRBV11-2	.	ASSLGGVVAGSSYEQY
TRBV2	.	ASTRTGQMNTEAF
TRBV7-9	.	ASSLAGTDYGYT
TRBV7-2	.	ASSPKAGGLGTDTQY
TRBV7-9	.	SSSLAGRGMETQY
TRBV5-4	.	ASRLAGAPGELF